The table lists the clone carrying this TCR beta chain with a few counts. Its antigen remains unknown. Clones were read by immunoSEQ multiplex PCR, and TCRdb kept only the in-frame ones, dropping some. Among approximately 590,000 clones listed, 95% were seen once. The naive CD8 subset, CD45RO-negative cells positively selected for CCR7, excluded terminally differentiated effector memory CD45RA+ cells. This sample is part of a study of shared clonotypes between healthy human individuals. Study-wide context: CD4 naive cells filled three plates per donor, CD4 memory three, CD8 naive two and CD8 memory one. Notes on the study in general: Estimated clonotype richness was generally higher in naive than memory subsets. Sampling covered blood only; tissue repertoires likely differ. Clonotypes that were shared across four donors made up approximately 5% of naive CD4 clonotypes.

V shed 4 bases, J shed 0 bases, and the junction held 4 bases outside the gene matches. This CDR3 has 15 residues. The germline CDR1 and CDR2 sequences are SGDLS and YYNGEE. Specimen: naive CD8+ T cells sorted from blood. The chain employs TRBV9 and TRBJ1-1; 9 bases fit TRBD1. The TCR was taken from a woman in her thirties in good health. The CDR3 DNA is TGTGCCAGCAGCCCGACAGGGGGTATGAACACTGAAGCTTTCTTT. It translates to CASSPTGGMNTEAFF.